This is a list of T cell receptor beta chains from one sample in a study of cytomegalovirus exposure and HLA in healthy donors. Data came from immunoSEQ multiplex PCR; TCRdb stores just in-frame clones and leaves some out. The table has over 150,000 clones, over 70% seen once. The sequencing input was PBMCs. These receptors originate from a man aged 30-40 years in good health and CMV-seropositive. The CDR3 runs from the conserved cysteine through the conserved F or W. Fields, in order: clone size, V gene, J gene, D gene, CDR3 DNA, CDR3 protein. The D gene is left open where the match is weak. Clone size is not always given. Where it is, it says once, few, many or a class for expanded clones.

abundance: NA
v_gene: TRBV15
j_gene: TRBJ2-2
d_gene: TRBD2
CDR3nt: TGTGCCACCAGCAGTAGCGGGGGGAACACCGGGGAGCTGTTTTTT
CDR3aa: CATSSSGGNTGELFF

abundance: NA
v_gene: TRBV6-1
j_gene: TRBJ2-5
d_gene: TRBD2
CDR3nt: TGTGCCAGCAGTGAAAGGACTAGCGGGGTAGAGACCCAGTACTTC
CDR3aa: CASSERTSGVETQYF

abundance: NA
v_gene: TRBV25-1
j_gene: TRBJ2-5
d_gene: NA
CDR3nt: TGTGCCAGCAGTACGCGGACTAACCAAGAGACCCAGTACTTC
CDR3aa: CASSTRTNQETQYF

abundance: few
v_gene: TRBV15
j_gene: TRBJ2-4
d_gene: TRBD2
CDR3nt: TGTGCCACCAGCAGAGATAAGAGTGGACAGGGTACTAGCGGGAGGCCCCCCAAAAACATTCAGTACTTC
CDR3aa: CATSRDKSGQGTSGRPPKNIQYF

abundance: NA
v_gene: TRBV5-1
j_gene: TRBJ2-7
d_gene: NA
CDR3nt: TGCGCCAGCAGCTTACTAATACATCCCTACGAGCAGTACTTC
CDR3aa: CASSLLIHPYEQYF

abundance: NA
v_gene: TRBV15
j_gene: TRBJ1-5
d_gene: NA
CDR3nt: TGTGCCACCAGCTTGGAGAGGGTCAATCAGCCCCAGCATTTT
CDR3aa: CATSLERVNQPQHF

abundance: once
v_gene: TRBV21-1
j_gene: TRBJ2-1
d_gene: NA
CDR3nt: TGTGCCAGCAGCAAAGGGTGTCTCGGTCCCAATGAGCAGTTCTTC
CDR3aa: CASSKGCLGPNEQFF

abundance: NA
v_gene: TRBV11-2
j_gene: TRBJ2-5
d_gene: TRBD2
CDR3nt: TGTGCCAGCAGCTTAGGTTTAGCGGGAGGGATAGAGACCCAGTACTTC
CDR3aa: CASSLGLAGGIETQYF

abundance: NA
v_gene: TRBV7-3
j_gene: TRBJ2-3
d_gene: NA
CDR3nt: TGTGCCAGCAGCTTCCTAGGGGGAGATACGCAGTATTTT
CDR3aa: CASSFLGGDTQYF

abundance: NA
v_gene: TRBV19
j_gene: TRBJ2-5
d_gene: NA
CDR3nt: TGTGCCAGTAGTACCTCGGACAGTCAAGAGACCCAGTACTTC
CDR3aa: CASSTSDSQETQYF

abundance: NA
v_gene: TRBV7-2
j_gene: TRBJ1-5
d_gene: TRBD1
CDR3nt: TGTGCCAGCAGCTTAGGACAGGGCAGCAATCAGCCCCAGCATTTT
CDR3aa: CASSLGQGSNQPQHF

abundance: few
v_gene: TRBV19
j_gene: TRBJ2-7
d_gene: TRBD1
CDR3nt: TGTGCCAGTCGGGACAGTAAAACCTACGAGCAGTACTTC
CDR3aa: CASRDSKTYEQYF

abundance: NA
v_gene: TRBV27
j_gene: TRBJ2-7
d_gene: TRBD1
CDR3nt: TGTGCCAGCAGTATAGAACCGACAGGGCGGTACGAGCAGTACTTC
CDR3aa: CASSIEPTGRYEQYF

abundance: NA
v_gene: TRBV29-1
j_gene: TRBJ2-1
d_gene: NA
CDR3nt: TGCAGCGCAGGGGTGCCCAGCTACAATGAGCAGTTCTTC
CDR3aa: CSAGVPSYNEQFF

abundance: NA
v_gene: TRBV15
j_gene: TRBJ2-7
d_gene: NA
CDR3nt: TGTGCCACCAGCAGAGAGCAGGGCTACGAGCAGTACTTC
CDR3aa: CATSREQGYEQYF